Following are 30 T cell receptor beta chains from one sample sequenced in a study of long-term antiretroviral therapy in people with HIV. An immunoSEQ assay, version v3.0, was performed at survey level. The data were produced by immunoSEQ multiplex PCR, yet TCRdb's version contains in-frame clones alone and is incomplete. The data show over 15,000 clones, less than 85% seen once. Sample: unsorted PBMCs, taken 0.5 years before starting antiretroviral therapy. All receptors derive from a woman aged 50 to 60 with HIV.

This chain links TRBV5-7 with TRBJ2-5; D is uncertain. TRBV5-7 carries the ORF label, with uncertain function. The ends were cut back, 7 bases at V and 7 bases at J, with 17 bases in the middle. CDR3 length: 13 amino acids. CDR3 amino acids: CASRYRATRTQYF. The CDR3 nucleotides are TGTGCCAGCCGTTATAGGGCTACCCGGACCCAGTACTTC.

Remarks on this clone: As the CDR3 is not closed by the conserved phenylalanine or tryptophan, this likely results from a read error. The limits of the CDR3 on the DNA are not certain, so only TCRdb's listed CDR3 is given. The CDR3 sequence: CASSLGWDTQS. The chain is built from TRBV5-6 and TRBJ2-7; the table's D call, TRBD1, was not checked against the DNA. The CDR3 has 11 residues if both end residues are counted. Per germline, CDR1 SGHDT and CDR2 YYEEEE.

The DNA of the CDR3 is TGTGCCAGCAGCTTAGTGGGGACAGACAGAACCCTCCACTTT. Its protein product is CASSLVGTDRTLHF. This chain uses TRBV7-2 with TRBJ1-6; 7 bases are a match to TRBD1. The CDR3 covers 14 residues. Germline V gene lookup returns CDR1 SGHTA and CDR2 FQGNSA. V shed 1 base and J 14 bases; nucleotides not matched to a gene: 8.

The rearrangement uses TRBV11-1 and TRBJ2-1; no definite D call. V shed 5 bases and J shed 6 bases, with 11 bases lying between them. CDR1 is SGHAT, CDR2 FQDESV, per germline (reference sequence). The CDR3 contains 13 residues. The CDR3 protein is CASSPGNSNEQFF. The CDR3 region has the DNA TGTGCCAGCAGCCCCGGTAATAGCAATGAGCAGTTCTTC.

This chain uses TRBV9 with TRBJ1-1; D not resolved. The germline V gene has CDR1 SGDLS and CDR2 YYNGEE. The CDR3 loop spans 13 amino acids. The V gene lost 3 bases and the J gene lost 0 bases, with 6 bases spanning the gap. This CDR3 reads CASSATVNTEAFF. The CDR3, as DNA: TGTGCCAGCAGCGCTACGGTGAACACTGAAGCTTTCTTT.

CDR3 nucleotides: TGTGCCAGCAGCTTAGCAGGACCCTATGGCTACACCTTC. It translates to CASSLAGPYGYTF. The chain is built from TRBV7-2 and TRBJ1-2, with D uncertain. The germline V gene encodes CDR1 SGHTA and CDR2 FQGNSA. This CDR3 is 13 amino acids long. V shed 0 bases and J shed 4 bases, with 6 bases lying between them.

V gene TRBV11-2 combines with J gene TRBJ2-2; 7 nucleotides line up with TRBD1. The J segment lost 6 bases and the V segment lost 1 base, leaving 5 bases of the junction unmatched. Per the germline V gene, CDR1 is SGHAT and CDR2 is FQNNGV. The CDR3 is 15 amino acids. CDR3 in DNA: TGTGCCAGCAGCTTAGCGGGACAGTTGGCCGGGGAGCTGTTTTTT. This gives the protein CASSLAGQLAGELFF.

The chain has TRBV7-2 and TRBJ2-1; 8 nucleotides match TRBD2. Germline CDR1 SGHTA, CDR2 FQGNSA. The CDR3 runs 16 residues. Unmatched junction bases numbered 3, after V lost 2 bases and J lost 0 bases. The CDR3 here is CASSLIAGSSYNEQFF. DNA of the CDR3: TGTGCCAGCAGCTTAATAGCGGGGAGCTCCTACAATGAGCAGTTCTTC.

This chain links TRBV10-1 with TRBJ2-7; maybe TRBD2 (6 bases). The CDR3 is made up of 18 amino acids. Trimming took 0 bases from V and 3 from J, leaving 21 bases between them. Germline loops: CDR1 WNHNN, CDR2 SYGVQD (reference sequence). CDR3 sequence reads: CASSESGTPRGANYEQYV. The CDR3 coding sequence is TGCGCCAGCAGTGAGTCTGGGACTCCACGAGGGGCTAACTACGAGCAGTACGTC.

This clone appeared once. The chain recombines TRBV5-6 with TRBJ2-5, with unresolved D. V gave up 0 bases and J gave up 7 bases, with 16 bases separating them. This CDR3 is 15 amino acids long. Germline V gene sequence: CDR1 SGHDT, CDR2 YYEEEE. CDR3 in DNA: TGTGCCAGCAGCTTGGAAGTTGGCCGGTACGGGACCCAGTACTTC. Its translation is CASSLEVGRYGTQYF.

The chain recombines TRBV5-4 with TRBJ1-6; weak D call: TRBD1 (5 bases). V lost 0 bases and J 1 base, leaving 8 bases between the germline ends. CDR1 SGHNT and CDR2 YYREEE come from the germline V gene (reference sequence). This CDR3 spans 16 amino acids. In DNA, the CDR3 is TGTGCCAGCAGCTTGGGTGGGGGGTCCTATAATTCACCCCTCCACTTT. Translated, it gives CASSLGGGSYNSPLHF.

J is TRBJ1-2 and V is TRBV18, with 8 bases fitting TRBD1. The germline V gene encodes CDR1 KGHSH and CDR2 LQKENI. V gave up 5 bases and J gave up 3 bases; unmatched junction bases: 11. The length of the CDR3 is 16 residues. CDR3 bases: TGTGCCAGCTCAAATGGCAGGGGGCCGCTCGACTATGGCTACACCTTC. Protein: CASSNGRGPLDYGYTF.

This clone was picked up one time. The chain has TRBV5-1 and TRBJ1-4, with 10 bases identical to TRBD1. CDR1 and CDR2 from the germline V gene are SGHRS and YFSETQ. The CDR3 covers 16 residues. Germline trimming cut 1 base from V and 5 bases from J; bases unmatched to any gene: 5. CDR3 DNA: TGCGCCAGCAGCTTGTTAACGGGACAGGGGAATGAAAAACTGTTTTTT. Amino acids: CASSLLTGQGNEKLFF.

This chain joins TRBV29-1 and TRBJ2-7; tentative D call: TRBD2 (5 bases). The CDR3 spans 13 residues. The germline V gene encodes CDR1 SQVTM and CDR2 ANQGSEA. V was shortened by 2 bases and J by 3 bases, with 11 bases between the two germline ends. As DNA, the CDR3 is TGCAGCGTTGAACGGGGAAAGGGCTACGAGCAGTACTTC. Protein: CSVERGKGYEQYF.

This clone has just a few counts. This chain uses TRBV7-6 with TRBJ2-1; D perhaps matches TRBD2 (6 bases). Trimming took off 5 bases at V and 6 bases at J, with 14 bases between the two ends. Per germline, CDR1 SGHVS and CDR2 FNYEAQ. This CDR3 region has 14 residues. The CDR3 loop reads CASSIWDGGNEQFF. CDR3 coding DNA: TGTGCCAGCAGCATTTGGGACGGGGGCAATGAGCAGTTCTTC.

The chain couples TRBV29-1 to TRBJ1-5; D might be TRBD1 (5 bases). The V and J ends lost 7 bases and 6 bases respectively, with 13 bases between them. The CDR3 length is 12 residues. Germline V CDR1 and CDR2: SQVTM, ANQGSEA. CDR3 residues: CSASWGSQPQHF. The CDR3 DNA reads as TGCAGCGCTTCGTGGGGCTCTCAGCCCCAGCATTTT.

The J gene is TRBJ2-1, the V gene TRBV4-2; TRBD2 matches 8 bases. Trimming cost V 2 bases and J 3 bases; bases outside gene matches: 6. The germline CDR1 and CDR2 sequences are LGHNA and YNFKEQ. The CDR3 spans 16 residues. The chain's CDR3 is CASSQLSGGHYNEQFF. DNA of the CDR3: TGTGCCAGCAGCCAATTGAGCGGGGGCCACTACAATGAGCAGTTCTTC.

The CDR3 DNA is TGTGCCTGGACCCTTAGCAGGCACCATGAAAAACTGTTTTTT. Protein product: CAWTLSRHHEKLFF. This chain joins TRBV30 and TRBJ1-4; D is undetermined. Deletions cut 4 bases from V and 6 bases from J, with 15 bases between. The CDR3 runs to 14 residues. The germline V gene encodes CDR1 GTSNPN and CDR2 SVGIG (reference sequence).

The chain couples TRBV30 to TRBJ1-5; D might be TRBD1 (5 bases). Germline V lookup: CDR1 GTSNPN, CDR2 SVGIG (reference sequence). The CDR3 runs 15 residues. The ends were cut back, 3 bases at V and 7 bases at J, with 19 bases in the middle. For the CDR3, the DNA is TGTGCCTGGAGAAGCCGGACACCACGGGGGCAGCCCCAGCATTTT. Translating it yields CAWRSRTPRGQPQHF.

This clone appeared a few times. The V call is TRBV2, the J call TRBJ2-7; no clear D gene. The CDR3 runs 12 residues. Germline CDR1 SNHLY, CDR2 FYNNEI. Trimming shortened V by 1 base and J by 4 bases, and 5 bases separated the two germline ends. CDR3 amino acids: CASSEGGYEQYV. The DNA for the CDR3 is TGTGCCAGCAGTGAAGGCGGATACGAGCAGTACGTC.

The chain employs TRBV5-1 and TRBJ2-5, with TRBD1 identical over 7 bases. CDR3 length equals 14 residues. The germline V gene encodes CDR1 SGHRS and CDR2 YFSETQ. V was pared by 6 bases and J by 0 bases, with 5 bases of the junction left unmatched. DNA for the CDR3: TGCGCCAGCACTCCGGGACAGTACCAAGAGACCCAGTACTTC. Translating gives CASTPGQYQETQYF.

The genes are TRBV28 and TRBJ2-7; 10 nucleotides line up with TRBD1. V was clipped by 4 bases and J by 3 bases; unmatched bases: 12. This CDR3 spans 17 amino acids. Looked up from germline, CDR1 is MDHEN and CDR2 is SYDVKM. The DNA of the CDR3 is TGTGCCAGCAGTTCTATTCGGTTCGGACAGGGGGGCTACGAGCAGTACTTC. It is translated as CASSSIRFGQGGYEQYF.

The gene calls are TRBV5-6 and TRBJ2-5, with 9 bases that match TRBD1. This CDR3 contains 18 residues. Germline V gene sequence: CDR1 SGHDT, CDR2 YYEEEE. Trimming at V came to 4 bases and at J to 3 bases, leaving 16 bases not matched to a gene. As DNA, the CDR3 is TGTGCCAGCAGCGGACCCACAGGGGGCCCTGGACAAGAAGAGACCCAGTACTTC. Translation: CASSGPTGGPGQEETQYF.

The table lists this clone with a few counts. The chain links TRBV29-1 to TRBJ1-5, with TRBD1 identical over 8 bases. V was pared by 0 bases and J by 2 bases, with 12 bases of the junction left unmatched. The CDR3 is made up of 18 amino acids. The V gene's germline CDR1 is SQVTM and CDR2 ANQGSEA. The CDR3: CSVEDHRRGRECNQPQHF. Here the CDR3 DNA reads TGCAGCGTTGAAGATCACCGCAGGGGGCGAGAGTGCAATCAGCCCCAGCATTTT.

The CDR3 reads CASRKQGATNTEAFF. The CDR3 coding sequence is TGTGCCAGCCGCAAACAGGGAGCCACGAACACTGAAGCTTTCTTT. The chain combines TRBV6-1 with TRBJ1-1; TRBD1 might be the D (6 bases). Trimming removed 8 bases at V and 1 base at J, with 17 bases between. This CDR3 comprises 15 residues. Germline V gene sequence: CDR1 MNHNS, CDR2 SASEGT.

This clone has just a few counts. The V call is TRBV5-1, the J call TRBJ1-1, with TRBD1 as a possible D gene (5 bases). CDR1 is SGHRS, CDR2 YFSETQ, per germline. This CDR3 contains 15 residues. V was pared by 0 bases and J by 4 bases, with 13 bases between. CDR3 bases: TGCGCCAGCAGCTTGGGGTCAGGGTCGAGCACTGAAGCTTTCTTT. It codes for CASSLGSGSSTEAFF.

The J gene is TRBJ2-2, the V gene TRBV6-1; no clear D gene. Germline V gene lookup returns CDR1 MNHNS and CDR2 SASEGT. V was cut by 7 bases and J by 0 bases, with 9 bases left in between. This CDR3 is 14 amino acids long. The CDR3 loop reads CASKFVTNTGELFF. CDR3 bases: TGTGCCAGCAAGTTCGTCACGAACACCGGGGAGCTGTTTTTT.

In this sample, this clone turned up a few times. The V call is TRBV7-3, the J call TRBJ2-1; 8 positions match TRBD2. The ends lost 2 bases at V and 4 bases at J; junction bases unmatched: 7. Germline CDR1 SGHTA, CDR2 FQGTGA. CDR3 size: 16 residues. The CDR3 coding sequence is TGTGCCAGCAGCTTATTAACGGGGGGGCCTTACAATGAGCAGTTCTTC. Amino acid sequence: CASSLLTGGPYNEQFF.

The gene calls are TRBV2 and TRBJ1-3; D remains ambiguous. In germline, CDR1 is SNHLY, CDR2 FYNNEI. The CDR3 consists of 18 residues. V shed 3 bases and J shed 0 bases, with 18 bases lying between them. CDR3 bases: TGTGCCAGCAGTGAGCTTAAGGGCACCTCAAGCTCTGGAAACACCATATATTTT. Protein sequence: CASSELKGTSSSGNTIYF.

V and J are TRBV7-9 and TRBJ1-6; 8 bases are a match to TRBD1. The CDR3 runs to 15 residues. Trimming at V came to 4 bases and at J to 6 bases, leaving 5 bases not matched to a gene. The V gene's germline CDR1 is SEHNR and CDR2 FQNEAQ (reference sequence). DNA of the CDR3: TGTGCCAGCAGCTATCTTGGACAGGGTAATTCACCCCTCCACTTT. It translates to CASSYLGQGNSPLHF.